These T cell receptor beta chains were read from a single sample in a study of T cells in Graves' hyperthyroidism and ophthalmopathy. TCRdb used MiXCR to reprocess the multiplex PCR reads, holding one entry per CDR3 protein. The table has around 350,000 distinct CDR3 sequences, more than 15% seen once; the top ten hold 25% to 35%. Sequencing was carried out using blood. These receptors were taken from a woman younger than 30 with Graves' hyperthyroidism that later progressed to Graves' ophthalmopathy. The CDR3 runs from the conserved cysteine through the conserved F or W. Each record gives: V gene, clone size, CDR3 length, D gene, J gene, CDR3 protein, CDR3 DNA. D genes are given only for firm matches. Clone size appears in some rows only: once, few, many, or a class for an expanded clone.

v_gene: TRBV3-1
abundance: many
len: 16
d_gene: NA
j_gene: TRBJ2-3
CDR3aa: CASSQERGIGTDTQYF
CDR3nt: TGTGCCAGCAGCCAAGAGCGGGGAATTGGGACAGATACGCAGTATTTT

v_gene: TRBV7-9
abundance: many
len: 16
d_gene: TRBD2
j_gene: TRBJ2-5
CDR3aa: CASSLASGLGRETQYF
CDR3nt: TGTGCCAGCAGCTTAGCATCGGGACTAGGGAGAGAGACCCAGTACTTC

v_gene: TRBV28
abundance: many
len: 15
d_gene: NA
j_gene: TRBJ2-3
CDR3aa: CASSFPGPHTDTQYF
CDR3nt: TGTGCCAGCAGCTTCCCGGGACCCCACACAGATACGCAGTATTTT

v_gene: TRBV7-8
abundance: many
len: 16
d_gene: TRBD2
j_gene: TRBJ2-1
CDR3aa: CASSSRASGIYNEQFF
CDR3nt: TGTGCCAGCAGCTCCCGCGCTAGCGGTATCTACAATGAGCAGTTCTTC

v_gene: TRBV24-1
abundance: few
len: 13
d_gene: NA
j_gene: TRBJ2-1
CDR3aa: CATSEREGGGKFF
CDR3nt: TGTGCCACCAGTGAACGCGAAGGGGGTGGGAAGTTCTTC

v_gene: TRBV29-1
abundance: NA
len: 15
d_gene: TRBD2
j_gene: TRBJ2-1
CDR3aa: CSVPEGSGTYAKQFF
CDR3nt: TGCAGCGTTCCCGAGGGTAGCGGGACCTACGCTAAGCAGTTCTTC

v_gene: TRBV6-2/TRBV6-3
abundance: many
len: 16
d_gene: NA
j_gene: TRBJ2-2
CDR3aa: CASSYLGTTDTGELFF
CDR3nt: TGTGCCAGCAGTTACCTCGGGACAACGGACACCGGGGAGCTGTTTTTT

v_gene: TRBV7-9
abundance: many
len: 14
d_gene: TRBD1
j_gene: TRBJ2-3
CDR3aa: CAVYDRGNTDTQYF
CDR3nt: TGTGCAGTCTACGACAGGGGAAACACAGATACGCAGTATTTT

v_gene: TRBV5-1
abundance: many
len: 14
d_gene: TRBD2
j_gene: TRBJ2-7
CDR3aa: CASSLESGGYEQYF
CDR3nt: TGCGCCAGCAGCTTGGAAAGCGGGGGCTACGAGCAGTACTTC

v_gene: TRBV6-1
abundance: few
len: 15
d_gene: TRBD1
j_gene: TRBJ1-2
CDR3aa: CASTARAGGVYGYTF
CDR3nt: TGTGCCAGCACGGCTCGGGCAGGGGGCGTCTATGGCTACACCTTC

v_gene: TRBV5-4
abundance: NA
len: 13
d_gene: NA
j_gene: TRBJ1-2
CDR3aa: CASSEDSIGGYTF
CDR3nt: TGTGCCAGCAGCGAGGACAGCATCGGAGGCTACACCTTC

v_gene: TRBV24-1
abundance: once
len: 17
d_gene: NA
j_gene: TRBJ2-2
CDR3aa: CATSDRKERGYTGELFF
CDR3nt: TGTGCCACCAGTGACCGAAAAGAAAGGGGGTACACCGGGGAGCTGTTTTTT

v_gene: TRBV28
abundance: many
len: 15
d_gene: TRBD1
j_gene: TRBJ1-5
CDR3aa: CASSPGGAGGQPQHF
CDR3nt: TGTGCCAGCAGTCCAGGGGGCGCGGGTGGGCAGCCCCAGCATTTT

v_gene: TRBV7-9
abundance: few
len: 16
d_gene: NA
j_gene: TRBJ2-1
CDR3aa: CASSHTIRAKNNEQFF
CDR3nt: TGTGCCAGCAGCCATACGATTCGGGCTAAAAACAATGAGCAGTTCTTC

v_gene: TRBV11-2
abundance: many
len: 16
d_gene: NA
j_gene: TRBJ2-1
CDR3aa: CASSTRRGAPYNEQFF
CDR3nt: TGTGCCAGCAGCACTCGAAGGGGGGCGCCCTACAATGAGCAGTTCTTC